This is a list of T cell receptor beta chains from one sample in a study of CD8 T cells in Susac syndrome. MiXCR, run by TCRdb on the immunoSEQ multiplex PCR reads, gives a single entry per CDR3 protein. This sample has approximately 170,000 distinct CDR3 sequences; 90% to 95% occur once, and the top ten carry around 0.13%. The sequencing input was CD4+ T cells from PBMCs. Receptors originate from a human donor in good health. The CDR3 runs from the conserved cysteine through the conserved F or W. Each record gives: V gene, clone size, J gene, D gene, CDR3 DNA, CDR3 protein. A D gene is named only where the DNA matches it firmly. Some rows have no size entry. The others give once, few or many, or a class for an expanded clone.

TRBV7-9	-	TRBJ1-1	-	TGTGCCAGCAGCTTACGGGGGGAGGGTGAAGCTTTCTTT	CASSLRGEGEAFF
TRBV7-3	once	TRBJ1-1	-	TGTGCCAGCAGCTTAAGGGGCAGCAAGAACACTGAAGCTTTCTTT	CASSLRGSKNTEAFF
TRBV5-1	-	TRBJ2-2	-	TGCGCCAGCAGCTCGGCAGGGGAACCCTACACCGGGGAGCTGTTTTTT	CASSSAGEPYTGELFF
TRBV3-1	-	TRBJ2-7	TRBD2	TGTGCCAGCAGCCTCCAGACTAGCGGGGGTTACTTTGCCTACGAGCAGTACTTC	CASSLQTSGGYFAYEQYF
TRBV6-5	-	TRBJ2-5	-	TGTGCCAGCAGTTACGGAGCCGCAGAGAACCAAGAGACCCAGTACTTC	CASSYGAAENQETQYF
TRBV10-3	-	TRBJ1-1	-	TGTGCCATCGGTCAGGGAATGAACACTGAAGCTTTCTTT	CAIGQGMNTEAFF
TRBV6-6	-	TRBJ1-2	-	TGTGCCGGCTCCTTCTTGGCTGGCTACACCTTC	CAGSFLAGYTF
TRBV7-9	few	TRBJ1-3	-	TGTGCCAGCAGCTTGGGGGGAGGCTCTGGAAACACCATATATTTT	CASSLGGGSGNTIYF
TRBV2	-	TRBJ2-3	-	TGTGCCAGCAGTGACCTCGTACTGGACTCTTCGCAGTATTTT	CASSDLVLDSSQYF
TRBV7-8	-	TRBJ1-5	-	TGTGCCAGCAGCCCGGGCGGGGCCAATCAGCCCCAGCATTTT	CASSPGGANQPQHF
TRBV29-1	-	TRBJ1-2	-	TGCAGCGTTGAAGATCTTGAAGGGAGCTATGGCTACACCTTC	CSVEDLEGSYGYTF
TRBV20-1	-	TRBJ2-7	-	TGCAGTGCCCCTGAAAGGTGGGACGAGCAGTACTTC	CSAPERWDEQYF
TRBV3-1	-	TRBJ2-2	-	TGTGCCAGCAGCCCCCGTCTTCGGACTCTGAACACCGGGGAGCTGTTTTTT	CASSPRLRTLNTGELFF
TRBV3-1	once	TRBJ2-2	TRBD2	TGTGCCAGCAGCGGACTAGCGAACACCGGGGAGCTGTTTTTT	CASSGLANTGELFF
TRBV20-1	once	TRBJ2-5	-	TGCAGTGCATTCGACACGGAGGTGGAAGAGACCCAGTACTTC	CSAFDTEVEETQYF
TRBV6-2/TRBV6-3	-	TRBJ2-5	-	TGTGCCAGCAGAGATAACCAAGAGACCCAGTACTTC	CASRDNQETQYF
TRBV18	-	TRBJ2-1	TRBD1	TGTGCCAGCTCACCACCAGCCGGGACAGTTTACAATGAGCAGTTCTTC	CASSPPAGTVYNEQFF
TRBV5-4	-	TRBJ1-2	-	TGTGCCAGCAGCTTGGTTGGGACGAGGGGTGGCTACACCTTC	CASSLVGTRGGYTF
TRBV20-1	-	TRBJ1-1	TRBD1	TGCAGTGCCAAGTGGACAGGGGGCTACACTGAAGCTTTCTTT	CSAKWTGGYTEAFF
TRBV28	-	TRBJ1-2	-	TGTGCCAGCAGGGTCGGGGCGGACTATGGCTACACCTTC	CASRVGADYGYTF
TRBV7-9	-	TRBJ2-3	TRBD1	TGTGCCAGCAGCACGGGACAGGGGGAAGGAGATACGCAGTATTTT	CASSTGQGEGDTQYF
TRBV7-3	-	TRBJ1-1	-	TGTGCCAGCAGCTTGCAGGGGTCTACTGAAGCTTTCTTT	CASSLQGSTEAFF
TRBV2	-	TRBJ2-7	TRBD1	TGTGCCAGCAGAAGAAGGGACAGTTCGTACGAGCAGTACTTC	CASRRRDSSYEQYF
TRBV29-1	-	TRBJ1-2	TRBD1	TGCAGCGTTGGCCAGGGGGATTCTAACTATGGCTACACCTTC	CSVGQGDSNYGYTF
TRBV14	-	TRBJ2-7	-	TGTGCCAGCAGCCAAGTGGGTGCTTACTACGAGCAGTACTTC	CASSQVGAYYEQYF
TRBV20-1	-	TRBJ1-2	-	TGCAGTGCTAGCCCACTAGGGGGTCCAGCTAACTATGGCTACACCTTC	CSASPLGGPANYGYTF
TRBV21-1	-	TRBJ1-6	-	TGTGCCAGCAGCACCAGACAGCCTAATTCACCCCTCCACTTT	CASSTRQPNSPLHF
TRBV6-5	-	TRBJ1-2	-	TGTGCCAGCAGTTATGACCGATCCGCATATGGCTACACCTTC	CASSYDRSAYGYTF
TRBV24-1	-	TRBJ2-5	-	TGTGCCACCAGTGCCCCGAGGCGAGAGACCCAGTACTTC	CATSAPRRETQYF
TRBV3-1	-	TRBJ2-3	-	TGTGCCAGCAGCCAAGAAGATACGCAGTATTTT	CASSQEDTQYF
TRBV2	-	TRBJ2-7	TRBD1	TGTGCCAGCAGGGAGGACAGGGGCGGGAACGAGCAGTACTTC	CASREDRGGNEQYF
TRBV20-1	-	TRBJ2-2	-	TGCAGTTTTCGTAATGGTCAGGAGTCCACCGGGGAGCTGTTTTTT	CSFRNGQESTGELFF
TRBV29-1	-	TRBJ1-2	-	TGCAGCGTTGAAGATCTTGGGTTTGGCTACACCTTC	CSVEDLGFGYTF
TRBV20-1	once	TRBJ1-6	TRBD1	TGCAGTGCTGCGAGCCGGGACAGGGGGGATTCACCCCTCCACTTT	CSAASRDRGDSPLHF
TRBV9	-	TRBJ1-5	-	TGTGCCAGCAGCGTAGGTAATCAGCCCCAGCATTTT	CASSVGNQPQHF
TRBV27	-	TRBJ1-2	-	TGTGCCAGCAGTCCGACTAGGGGGTCGGGTGGCTACACCTTC	CASSPTRGSGGYTF
TRBV6-6	-	TRBJ2-1	-	TGTGCCAGCACCTCCCAGGGGAATGAGCAGTTCTTC	CASTSQGNEQFF
TRBV5-4	-	TRBJ1-4	-	TGTGCCAGCAGCTTCGAGGGGGGGTTGGGTGAAAAACTGTTTTTT	CASSFEGGLGEKLFF
TRBV7-3	-	TRBJ1-1	-	TGTGCCAGCAGCTTAACTGACAGGAACACTGAAGCTTTCTTT	CASSLTDRNTEAFF
TRBV29-1	-	TRBJ1-1	-	TGCAGCGTAACAGGGATGGGATCTTTCTTT	CSVTGMGSFF
TRBV20-1	-	TRBJ2-7	-	TGCAGTGCTAGAGAGGGCAGGGGCGGTTACGAGCAGTACTTC	CSAREGRGGYEQYF
TRBV20-1	-	TRBJ1-6	-	TGCAGTGCTACTCCGGACCTCAATTCACCCCTCCACTTT	CSATPDLNSPLHF
TRBV7-3	-	TRBJ1-5	-	TGTGCCAGCAGCTTGGACAACAATCAGCCCCAGCATTTT	CASSLDNNQPQHF
TRBV7-2	-	TRBJ2-7	TRBD1	TGTGCCAGCAGCTTAGGGACAGGCTACCACGAGCAGTACTTC	CASSLGTGYHEQYF
TRBV29-1	-	TRBJ2-7	-	TGCAGCGTTGTAGGGTTTAACTCCTACGAGCAGTACTTC	CSVVGFNSYEQYF
TRBV21-1	-	TRBJ2-4	-	TGTGCCACTTCAATTCGGAGGGGAATAGCCAAAAACATTCAGTACTTC	CATSIRRGIAKNIQYF
TRBV4-2	-	TRBJ1-5	-	TGTGCCAGCAGCCAAGATAGGCCTGACAATCAGCCCCAGCATTTT	CASSQDRPDNQPQHF
TRBV19	-	TRBJ2-7	-	TGTGCCAGTAGTATACGGGGTCAGTACGAGCAGTACTTC	CASSIRGQYEQYF
TRBV29-1	once	TRBJ2-5	TRBD2	TGCAGCGTCGGACTAGCGGGGCAAGAGACCCAGTACTTC	CSVGLAGQETQYF
TRBV20-1	-	TRBJ2-1	TRBD2	TGCAGTGCTAGAGTCCCGGGACTAGCGGAAATCAATGAGCAGTTCTTC	CSARVPGLAEINEQFF
TRBV25-1	-	TRBJ1-1	-	TGTGCCAGCAGTCCGAGGGGGGGGGCTTCTGAAGCTTTCTTT	CASSPRGGASEAFF
TRBV7-2	-	TRBJ2-3	TRBD1	TGTGCCAGCACCTACGGACAGGGGGCAAATACGCAGTATTTT	CASTYGQGANTQYF
TRBV27	-	TRBJ2-5	TRBD2	TGTGCCAGCAGTTTAATGCCGGGAGGGACCCAGTACTTC	CASSLMPGGTQYF
TRBV20-1	-	TRBJ1-6	-	TGCAGTGCTAGAGAGCGGGGGTTGAATTCACCCCTCCACTTT	CSARERGLNSPLHF
TRBV6-1	-	TRBJ2-7	-	TGTGCCTTTGGGGCGGACAGAAGCTCCTACGAGCAGTACTTC	CAFGADRSSYEQYF
TRBV2	-	TRBJ2-1	-	TGTGCCAGCAGTGTCGGCGGGGCGACTGCCTCCTACAATGAGCAGTTCTTC	CASSVGGATASYNEQFF
TRBV3-1	once	TRBJ1-4	-	TGTGCCAGCAGCCAAGAGGATGAAAAACTGTTTTTT	CASSQEDEKLFF
TRBV29-1	-	TRBJ2-2	TRBD2	TGCAGCGTAGGGGGACTAGCGGGAGGGAACACCGGGGAGCTGTTTTTT	CSVGGLAGGNTGELFF